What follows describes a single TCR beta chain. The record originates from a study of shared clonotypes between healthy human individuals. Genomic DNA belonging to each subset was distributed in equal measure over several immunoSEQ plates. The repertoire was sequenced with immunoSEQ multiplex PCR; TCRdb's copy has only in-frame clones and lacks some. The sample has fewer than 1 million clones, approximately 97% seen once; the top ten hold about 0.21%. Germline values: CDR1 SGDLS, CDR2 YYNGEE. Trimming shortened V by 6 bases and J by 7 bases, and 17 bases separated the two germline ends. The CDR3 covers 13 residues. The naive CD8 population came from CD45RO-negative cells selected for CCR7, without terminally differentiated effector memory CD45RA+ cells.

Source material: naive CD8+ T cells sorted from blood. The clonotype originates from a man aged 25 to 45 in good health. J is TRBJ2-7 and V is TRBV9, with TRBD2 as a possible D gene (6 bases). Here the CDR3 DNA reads TGTGCCAGCACGAGGGAAAATAGCGGAGAGCAGTACTTC. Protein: CASTRENSGEQYF.